This T cell receptor beta chain appears in the sequencing data of a study of PD-L1 blockade in urothelial cancer (dated by TCRdb to the late 2010s). General notes on the study: Therapy was started at some point between 2014 and 2016 for all patients, and atezolizumab 1,200 mg was administered intravenously every 3 weeks. An exploratory multi-omic analysis was conducted of the somatic, immune and clinical correlates of response to PD-L1 blockade with atezolizumab in urothelial cancer. Blood samples gave a median of around 140,000 T cells and 77,000 or so unique TCRs, with a median clonality of 0.080. Twenty-five of 29 patients were identified as males with urothelial cancer of bladder origin, and a prior smoking history was reported by 18 of 29 patients. Pretreatment tumor samples and matched peripheral blood, collected serially before and after atezolizumab treatment, underwent TCR sequencing. Patients had an ECOG performance status of 0 or 1 and had received between 0 and 3 prior chemotherapy regimens. Pretreatment blood TCR-seq was available for nearly 30 patients, at least one posttreatment blood collection was obtained for some 24 patients, and tumor TCR-seq was available for some 24 patients. In the same patients who had TCR sequencing, pretreatment tumors also underwent whole exome sequencing and RNA sequencing. Durable clinical benefit was defined as progression-free survival longer than 6 months, and TCR features were also tested against progression-free and overall survival. Durable clinical benefit was achieved by nine patients but not by the remaining 20. Blood samples were analyzed at 3 weeks after treatment start (second dose) and at 6 weeks after treatment start.

The study at large found these results: A pretreatment peripheral blood TCR clonality below the median was linked to improved progression-free and overall survival. Small sample size (n ≈ 28) and many exploratory analyses mean the results are intended to be hypothesis-generating. At 3 weeks after the start of treatment, tumor-associated TCR clones in peripheral blood had expanded more in patients with durable benefit (n ≈ 20, p = 0.022).

The sample's time point label, decoded: pretreatment peripheral blood. The cohort included some 30 patients with locally advanced or metastatic urothelial carcinoma who were treated at Memorial Sloan Kettering on a trial protocol. Peripheral blood mononuclear cells were collected pretreatment and during treatment, with between 1 and 8 total time points per patient. The Qiagen DNeasy Blood extraction kit was used to purify genomic DNA from total PBMCs and from tumor samples. PBMCs were collected pretreatment and during treatment, and were isolated and stored as previously described. Synthetic TCR analog templates were spiked into each PCR to estimate absolute template abundance from read counts. Using the immunoSEQ assay, TCRbeta CDR3 regions were amplified from genomic DNA with bias-controlled V and J gene primers. Sequencing of rearranged TCRbeta segments was performed at approximately 20X coverage. The study's own analysis went as follows. Sequencing errors were corrected by clustering, and CDR3s were annotated against IMGT so that V, D and J genes could be assigned. Downstream analyses used only productive TCRbeta rearrangements, leaving out any out-of-frame or stop-codon sequences. Clonality was computed as one minus Shannon entropy normalized by the log of the number of unique productive sequences. Clones differing between time points or between blood and tumor were identified by Fisher's exact test with Benjamini-Hochberg correction at adjusted p below 0.01. Drawn from immuneACCESS, this table holds only the in-frame rearrangements with V and J called that TCRdb kept. Clones are partly lost; checked studies trace under half to an unresolved V gene and leave the rest unexplained. V, J and clone size are those of that table, while D and trimming were read from the DNA. This sample lists approximately 100,000 clones; more than 80% were detected once. The top ten clonotypes cover about 0.89% of the sample.

The trim is 0 bases for V and 7 bases for J, with a gap of 9 bases between the germline ends. Including the terminal cysteine and phenylalanine, the CDR3 comprises 13 residues. Just CDR3 DNA is preserved here, 39 bases in frame from base 1. CDR1 and CDR2 (LNHNV, YYDKDF) derive from the germline V gene (reference sequence). As for this clone: The clone's antigen remains unknown. Base qualities are not at hand, and no much larger clone is one base apart.

The sequence joins TRBV15 to TRBJ1-2; too little of a D gene remains to name it. Sequencing was performed on PBMCs, taken around atezolizumab (anti-PD-L1) treatment. The source is an elderly woman with urothelial cancer. For the CDR3, the sequence is CATSRDSSGGYTF. The DNA sequence follows: TGTGCCACCAGCAGAGATTCATCAGGTGGCTACACCTTC.